One and the same sample provided the 6 T cell receptor beta chains below, sequenced in a study of T cell responses to AZD1222 COVID-19 vaccine. Data came from immunoSEQ multiplex PCR; TCRdb stores just in-frame clones and leaves some out. This sample yields around 150,000 clones, of which approximately 92% are seen a single time; roughly 3.5% belongs to the top ten. The sequenced sample was peripheral blood, obtained 28 days after the second AZD1222 dose. All receptors derive from an adult who received the AZD1222 COVID-19 vaccine.

The gene calls are TRBV5-6 and TRBJ1-1; weak D call: TRBD1 (6 bases). Germline CDR1 is SGHDT and CDR2 is YYEEEE. Trimming shortened V by 1 base and J by 7 bases, and 14 bases separated the two germline ends. The CDR3 loop spans 14 amino acids. Here the CDR3 DNA reads TGTGCCAGCAGCTTGCGGGGGCAGGCCTTTGAAGCTTTCTTT. Protein sequence: CASSLRGQAFEAFF. The full variable domain, completed using reference TRBV5-6 and TRBJ1-1, is DAGVTQSPTHLIKTRGQQVTLRCSPKSGHDTVSWYQQALGQGPQFIFQYYEEEERQRGNFPDRFSGHQFPNYSSELNVNALLLGDSALYLCASSLRGQAFEAFFGQGTRLTVV.

This clone was counted once. The gene calls are TRBV7-2 and TRBJ1-1; tentatively, D is TRBD1 (6 bases). This CDR3 contains 15 residues. CDR1 is SGHTA and CDR2 is FQGNSA in the germline V gene. V was trimmed by 2 bases and J by 5 bases, leaving 15 bases between them. The CDR3 coding sequence is TGTGCCAGCAGCTTAACGACAGGCGGTTATACTGAAGCTTTCTTT. This gives the protein CASSLTTGGYTEAFF.

The rearrangement uses TRBV6-1 and TRBJ2-5, with TRBD1 as a possible D gene (5 bases). Germline CDR1 is MNHNS and CDR2 is SASEGT. This CDR3 comprises 16 residues. V was cut by 4 bases and J by 0 bases, with 15 bases left in between. The CDR3 nucleotides read TGTGCCAGCAGTGGTGGGCAGGGCTCGTACCAAGAGACCCAGTACTTC. It is translated as CASSGGQGSYQETQYF.

V and J are TRBV30 and TRBJ2-7, with D perhaps matching TRBD2 (5 bases). Germline CDR1 is GTSNPN and CDR2 is SVGIG (reference sequence). V was shortened by 3 bases and J by 6 bases, with 15 bases between the two germline ends. This CDR3 contains 13 residues. The CDR3 DNA reads TGTGCCTGGAGCCCCTACGGGGTAAGCGAGCAGTACTTC. Translated: CAWSPYGVSEQYF.

V and J are TRBV7-9 and TRBJ2-3; the D gene is possibly TRBD1 (6 bases). Germline CDR1 is SEHNR and CDR2 is FQNEAQ (reference sequence). V was cut by 5 bases and J by 0 bases, with 12 bases left in between. The CDR3 is made up of 15 amino acids. The CDR3 DNA is TGTGCCAGCAGCACCCCAGGGGCTAGCACAGATACGCAGTATTTT. Translating it yields CASSTPGASTDTQYF.

The genes are TRBV7-3 and TRBJ2-3, with unresolved D. The CDR3 loop spans 14 amino acids. V lost 4 bases and J 2 bases, leaving 10 bases between the germline ends. Germline-derived CDR1 and CDR2 are SGHTA and FQGTGA. The CDR3, as DNA: TGTGCCAGCAGCTCTGCGCTGCACACAGATACGCAGTATTTT. Amino acids: CASSSALHTDTQYF. Combining the CDR3 with reference TRBV7-3 and TRBJ2-3 gives the whole variable domain GAGVSQTPSNKVTEKGKYVELRCDPISGHTALYWYRQSLGQGPEFLIYFQGTGAADDSGLPNDRFFAVRPEGSVSTLKIQRTERGDSAVYLCASSSALHTDTQYFGPGTRLTVL.